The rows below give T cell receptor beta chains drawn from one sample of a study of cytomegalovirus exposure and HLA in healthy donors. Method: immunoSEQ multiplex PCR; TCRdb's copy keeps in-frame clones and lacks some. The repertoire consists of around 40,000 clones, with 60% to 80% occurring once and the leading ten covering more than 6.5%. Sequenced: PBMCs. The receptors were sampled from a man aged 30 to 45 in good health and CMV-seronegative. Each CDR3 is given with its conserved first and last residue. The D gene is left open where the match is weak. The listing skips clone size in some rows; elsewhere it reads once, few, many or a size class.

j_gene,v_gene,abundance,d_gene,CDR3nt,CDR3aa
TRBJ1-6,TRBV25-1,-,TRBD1,TGTGCCAGCAGTGCGGCAGGGGGAATCTGGTCCTATAATTCACCCCTCCACTTT,CASSAAGGIWSYNSPLHF
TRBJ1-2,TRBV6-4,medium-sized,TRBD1,TGTGCCAGCAGTCCCACAGGGGAACTCAGCTATGGCTACACCTTC,CASSPTGELSYGYTF
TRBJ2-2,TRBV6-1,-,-,TGTGCCAGCAATAGGCAGGGTACGAACACCGGGGAGCTGTTTTTT,CASNRQGTNTGELFF
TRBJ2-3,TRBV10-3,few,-,TGTGCCATCAGAGCAACTGGACTTGATACGCAGTATTTT,CAIRATGLDTQYF
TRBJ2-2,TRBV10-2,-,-,TGCGCCAGCACAGACGGGTACTCCACCGGGGAGCTGTTTTTT,CASTDGYSTGELFF
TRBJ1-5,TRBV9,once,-,TGTGCCAGCAGCTCACAGGGATCCCTGAAGCCCCAGCATTTT,CASSSQGSLKPQHF
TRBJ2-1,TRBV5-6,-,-,TGTGCCAGCCGGCTGGCGGATGAGCAGTTCTTC,CASRLADEQFF
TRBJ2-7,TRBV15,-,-,TGTGCCACCAGGGGCTCGACCTACGAGCAGTACTTC,CATRGSTYEQYF
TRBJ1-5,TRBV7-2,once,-,TGTGCCAGCAGCACGAGGTTTAGCAATCAGCCCCAGCATTTT,CASSTRFSNQPQHF
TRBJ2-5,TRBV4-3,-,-,TGCGCCAGCAGCCAGGAGCGAGAAGAGACCCAGTACTTC,CASSQEREETQYF
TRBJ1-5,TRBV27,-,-,TGTGCCAGCACTTCAACGGGGGGGCAGCCCCAGCATTTT,CASTSTGGQPQHF
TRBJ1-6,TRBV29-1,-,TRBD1,TGCAGCGTTAGGGGGCCGGATTCACCCCTCCACTTT,CSVRGPDSPLHF
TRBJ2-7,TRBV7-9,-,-,TGTGCCAGCAGCCAGGGGCGATCCTACGAGCAGTACTTC,CASSQGRSYEQYF
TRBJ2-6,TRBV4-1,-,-,TGCGCCAGCAGCCAAGACCGCACAGGGGCCAACGTCCTGACTTTC,CASSQDRTGANVLTF
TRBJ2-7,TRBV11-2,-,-,TGTGCCAGCAGCTCAGGGGTGGACGGCGAGCAGTACTTC,CASSSGVDGEQYF
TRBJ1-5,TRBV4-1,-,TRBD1,TGCGCCAGCAGCCAAGTCCAGGGGGCGTCGGGCAATCAGCCCCAGCATTTT,CASSQVQGASGNQPQHF
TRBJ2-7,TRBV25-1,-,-,TGTGCCAGCAGTAAACCACAGGGCAGGTACGAGCAGTACTTC,CASSKPQGRYEQYF
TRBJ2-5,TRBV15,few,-,TGTGCCACCAGCAGAGATAGCAAAACCCAGTACTTC,CATSRDSKTQYF
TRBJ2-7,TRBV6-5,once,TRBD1,TGTGCCAGCAGTGGACAGGCTCCATACGAGCAGTACTTC,CASSGQAPYEQYF
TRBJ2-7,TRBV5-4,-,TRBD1,TGTGCCAGCAGCTCACCGGGACAGGGGGCGGTCGAGCAGTACTTC,CASSSPGQGAVEQYF
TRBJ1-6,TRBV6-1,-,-,TGTGCCAGCAGTGAAGTCGGGCAGGGTAGATCACCCCTCCACTTT,CASSEVGQGRSPLHF
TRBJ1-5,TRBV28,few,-,TGTGCCAGCAGTTTGGGGGGGGTGCCCCAGCATTTT,CASSLGGVPQHF
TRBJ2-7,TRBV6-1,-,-,TGTGCCAGCAGTGAAGCGCAACTGTCCTACGAGCAGTACTTC,CASSEAQLSYEQYF